This T cell receptor (beta chain) was observed in a study of breast tumors, draining lymph nodes, adjacent tissues. Findings of the study overall: Luminal-like breast cancer showed significantly higher tumor–nontumor repertoire similarity than basal-like.

Breast cancer patients provided tissue from their axillary draining lymph nodes. TCRdb itself ran the multiplex PCR reads through MiXCR, one entry per CDR3 protein. The table has 130,000 or so distinct CDR3 sequences, 30% to 35% seen once. Only a few counts were recorded for this clonotype. Its specificity is unknown. Per germline, CDR1 SEHNR and CDR2 FQNEAQ (reference sequence). V gave up 7 bases and J gave up 1 base, with 19 bases separating them. This CDR3 is 16 amino acids long. The TCR sequence derives from a female donor with breast cancer. Some clones in this sample may be carry-over from other donors' samples. The rearrangement uses TRBV7-9 and TRBJ1-1; D is uncertain. Material: axillary lymph node tissue. The CDR3 sequence is CASTSLKGGKNTEAFF. The CDR3 DNA follows: TGTGCCAGCACCTCCCTCAAGGGCGGAAAGAACACTGAAGCTTTCTTT.